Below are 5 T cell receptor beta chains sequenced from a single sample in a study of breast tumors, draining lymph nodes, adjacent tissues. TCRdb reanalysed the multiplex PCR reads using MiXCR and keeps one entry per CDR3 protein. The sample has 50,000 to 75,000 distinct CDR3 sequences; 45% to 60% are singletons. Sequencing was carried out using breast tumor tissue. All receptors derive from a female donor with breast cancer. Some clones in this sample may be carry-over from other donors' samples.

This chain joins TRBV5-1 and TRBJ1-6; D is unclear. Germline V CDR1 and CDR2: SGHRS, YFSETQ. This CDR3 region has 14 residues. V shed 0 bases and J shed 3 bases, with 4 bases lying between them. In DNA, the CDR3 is TGCGCCAGCAGCTTGGGGGACTATAATTCACCCCTCCACTTT. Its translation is CASSLGDYNSPLHF.

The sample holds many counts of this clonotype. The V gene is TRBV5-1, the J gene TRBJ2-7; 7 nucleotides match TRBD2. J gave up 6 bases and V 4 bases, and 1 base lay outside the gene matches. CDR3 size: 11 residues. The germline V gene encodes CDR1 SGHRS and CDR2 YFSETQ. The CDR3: CASSGGGEQYF. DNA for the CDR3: TGCGCCAGCAGCGGGGGGGGCGAGCAGTACTTC. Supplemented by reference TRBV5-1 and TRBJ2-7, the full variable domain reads KAGVTQTPRYLIKTRGQQVTLSCSPISGHRSVSWYQQTPGQGLQFLFEYFSETQRNKGNFPGRFSGRQFSNSRSEMNVSTLELGDSALYLCASSGGGEQYFGPGTRLTVT.

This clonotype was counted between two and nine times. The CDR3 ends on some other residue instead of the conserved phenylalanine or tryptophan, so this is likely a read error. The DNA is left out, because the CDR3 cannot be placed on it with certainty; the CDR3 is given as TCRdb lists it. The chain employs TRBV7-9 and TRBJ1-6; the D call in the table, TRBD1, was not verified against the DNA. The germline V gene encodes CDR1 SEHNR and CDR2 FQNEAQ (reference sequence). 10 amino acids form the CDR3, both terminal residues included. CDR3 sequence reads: CASSLWDRGR.

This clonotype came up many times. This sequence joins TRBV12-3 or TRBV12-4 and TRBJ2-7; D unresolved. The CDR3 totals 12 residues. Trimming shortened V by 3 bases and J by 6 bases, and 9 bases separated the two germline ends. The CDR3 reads CASSLWVAEQYF. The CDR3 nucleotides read TGTGCCAGCAGTTTGTGGGTGGCCGAGCAGTACTTC.

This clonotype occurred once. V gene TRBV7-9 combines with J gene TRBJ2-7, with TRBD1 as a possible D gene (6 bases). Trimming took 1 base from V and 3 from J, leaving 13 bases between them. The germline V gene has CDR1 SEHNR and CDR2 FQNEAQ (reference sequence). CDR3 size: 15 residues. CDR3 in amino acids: CASSLGQGMFYEQYF. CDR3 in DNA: TGTGCCAGCAGCTTAGGGCAGGGGATGTTCTACGAGCAGTACTTC.